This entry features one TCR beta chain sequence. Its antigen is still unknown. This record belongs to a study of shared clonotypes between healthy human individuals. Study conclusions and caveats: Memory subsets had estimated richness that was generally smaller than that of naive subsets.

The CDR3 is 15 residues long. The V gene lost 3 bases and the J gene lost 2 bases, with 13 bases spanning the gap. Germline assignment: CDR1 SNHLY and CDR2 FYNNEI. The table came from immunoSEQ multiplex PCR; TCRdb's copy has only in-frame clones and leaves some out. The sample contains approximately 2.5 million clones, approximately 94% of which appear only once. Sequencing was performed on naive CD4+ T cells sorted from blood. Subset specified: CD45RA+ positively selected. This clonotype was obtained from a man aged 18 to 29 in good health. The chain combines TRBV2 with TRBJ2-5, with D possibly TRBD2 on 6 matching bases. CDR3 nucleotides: TGTGCCAGCAGTGATCTAGCGCCTTCTCAAGAGACCCAGTACTTC. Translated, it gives CASSDLAPSQETQYF.